This T cell receptor (beta chain) was identified during a study of blood T cells in healthy people across ages. Study-level results: Strongly correlated with naive T cell percentage was TCR beta diversity.

Losses at the gene ends were 2 bases for V and 5 bases for J; bases not matched to a gene: 8. CDR1 and CDR2 (germline): MNHEY, SVGEGT. The length of the CDR3 is 16 residues. On this clonotype itself: The antigen is not known.

PCR was performed a second time for about 6 to 12 cycles using a sample-barcoded 5' primer and a J-beta primer mix. One entry per CDR3 protein results from TCRdb running MiXCR on the 5' RACE reads. The table has hundreds of thousands of distinct CDR3 sequences, around half seen once. Sequenced: blood. This chain uses TRBV6-2 or TRBV6-3 with TRBJ2-5, with 10 bases lining up with TRBD1. The sequence was collected from a woman aged 55-69 years in good health. The DNA for the CDR3 is TGTGCCAGCAGTTACCCCGGGACAGGGGATAGGGAGACCCAGTACTTC. It translates to CASSYPGTGDRETQYF.